One sample yielded the 27 T cell receptor beta chains listed below, sequenced in a study of identical twins. TCRdb fed the 5' RACE reads into MiXCR, producing one record per CDR3 protein. Of a few hundred thousand distinct CDR3 sequences in the sample, more than 9% were seen once. This sample also belongs to another study, concerning yellow fever vaccine responses in identical twins.

The sample consisted of PBMCs. All receptors derive from a woman aged 18-29 years in good health.

The CDR3 loop is CSASGRTNTGELFF. CDR3 DNA: TGCAGTGCTAGCGGGAGGACGAACACCGGGGAGCTGTTTTTT. The V call is TRBV20-1, the J call TRBJ2-2, with 7 bases fitting TRBD2. Per germline, CDR1 DFQATT and CDR2 SNEGSKA (reference sequence). The CDR3 covers 14 residues. Trimming took 3 bases from V and 0 from J; bases not matched to a gene: 1.

J is TRBJ1-1 and V is TRBV18; D call uncertain. CDR1 is KGHSH and CDR2 is LQKENI in the germline V gene. With 3 bases removed from V and 0 bases from J, the gap between germline ends came to 8 bases. The CDR3 consists of 14 residues. CDR3 coding DNA: TGTGCCAGCTCACCCTTGGCCGTGAACACTGAAGCTTTCTTT. This sequence encodes CASSPLAVNTEAFF.

This clonotype was found a few times. The V call is TRBV28, the J call TRBJ2-3; D gene ambiguous. Per the germline V gene, CDR1 is MDHEN and CDR2 is SYDVKM. The CDR3 covers 14 residues. V shed 9 bases and J shed 2 bases, with 15 bases lying between them. DNA of the CDR3: TGTGCCAGTGTCCTACGGAAATTCACAGATACGCAGTATTTT. Its translation is CASVLRKFTDTQYF.

This chain joins TRBV20-1 and TRBJ1-2; D perhaps matches TRBD1 (6 bases). V shed 4 bases and J shed 6 bases, with 15 bases lying between them. The CDR3 consists of 13 residues. Per the germline V gene, CDR1 is DFQATT and CDR2 is SNEGSKA (reference sequence). Here the CDR3 DNA reads TGCAGTGCTAAAGAATCAGGGGCGAATGGCTACACCTTC. This sequence encodes CSAKESGANGYTF.

The chain uses TRBV11-2 and TRBJ2-5; no firm D call. CDR1 is SGHAT and CDR2 is FQNNGV in the germline V gene. There are 11 residues in the CDR3. V was clipped by 5 bases and J by 10 bases, with 11 bases between them. The CDR3 DNA sequence: TGTGCCAGCAGCCCCGGATCGGTCCAGTACTTC. Protein product: CASSPGSVQYF.

This clonotype was found a few times. The J gene is TRBJ2-3, the V gene TRBV5-3; 7 bases align to TRBD1. Being an ORF, TRBV5-3 has a function that is uncertain. The CDR3 runs to 16 residues. J was trimmed by 0 bases and V by 8 bases; bases with no gene match: 12. The CDR3, as DNA: TGTGCCAGCGGCCCCAGGGACAGTGCTAGCACAGATACGCAGTATTTT. As protein: CASGPRDSASTDTQYF.

This clonotype was observed many times. The chain joins TRBV20-1 to TRBJ2-1; 9 bases fit TRBD1. The V and J ends lost 3 bases and 3 bases, in that order; junction bases with no gene match: 9. Germline V gene lookup returns CDR1 DFQATT and CDR2 SNEGSKA (reference sequence). The CDR3 runs to 16 residues. The chain's CDR3 is CSASSTGTGLYNEQFF. The CDR3 DNA reads TGCAGTGCTAGCTCAACCGGGACAGGGCTCTACAATGAGCAGTTCTTC.

The chain combines TRBV12-3 or TRBV12-4 with TRBJ2-1; D may match TRBD1 or TRBD2 (6 bases each). The CDR3 loop spans 13 amino acids. Trimming took off 3 bases at V and 16 bases at J, with 19 bases between the two ends. CDR3 bases: TGTGCCAGCAGTTTTACCCAAGGGGGGCCTGATTTCTTC. The encoded protein is CASSFTQGGPDFF.

This clonotype occurred a few times. The CDR3 sequence is CASSRSTGGTDTQYF. The CDR3 DNA reads as TGTGCCAGCAGCCGCTCAACAGGGGGGACAGATACGCAGTATTTT. This rearrangement joins TRBV7-9 to TRBJ2-3; 8 positions agree with TRBD1. CDR1 and CDR2 (germline): SEHNR, FQNEAQ (reference sequence). This CDR3 contains 15 residues. Trimming cost V 5 bases and J 3 bases; bases outside gene matches: 7.

This sequence joins TRBV29-1 and TRBJ2-3; D is tentatively TRBD1 or TRBD2 (5 bases each). This CDR3 is built from 13 residues. Germline loops: CDR1 SQVTM, CDR2 ANQGSEA. Trimming removed 4 bases at V and 6 bases at J, with 14 bases between. CDR3 residues: CSVGEGILDTQYF. CDR3 bases: TGCAGCGTTGGCGAGGGGATTTTGGATACGCAGTATTTT.

In its sample, this clonotype was seen a few times. The rearrangement uses TRBV11-2 and TRBJ2-7; 7 bases fit TRBD2. With V trimmed by 3 bases and J by 0 bases, 2 bases remained unmatched. The CDR3 is 14 residues long. Germline V gives CDR1 SGHAT, CDR2 FQNNGV. The DNA for the CDR3 is TGTGCCAGCAGCTTCGGGGACTACTCCTACGAGCAGTACTTC. Residues: CASSFGDYSYEQYF.

The V call is TRBV4-3, the J call TRBJ2-3, with 8 bases lining up with TRBD2. The CDR3 is made up of 16 amino acids. Germline trimming cut 0 bases from V and 2 bases from J; bases unmatched to any gene: 4. Germline CDR1 is LGHNA and CDR2 is YSLEER. CDR3 coding DNA: TGCGCCAGCAGCCAAGATCTAGCGGGTTACACAGATACGCAGTATTTT. This encodes CASSQDLAGYTDTQYF.

This clonotype showed up just a few times. The J gene is TRBJ1-6, the V gene TRBV27; D possibly corresponds to TRBD1 (5 bases). CDR1 MNHEY and CDR2 SMNVEV come from the germline V gene (reference sequence). CDR3 length: 16 amino acids. The V end lost 9 bases, the J end lost 1 base, and 16 bases lay between the germline ends. CDR3 in amino acids: CASQNLGDSYNSPLHF. As DNA, the CDR3 is TGTGCCAGTCAAAATTTGGGGGATTCCTATAATTCACCCCTCCACTTT.

This clonotype was observed a handful of times. This rearrangement joins TRBV7-8 to TRBJ2-5, with D perhaps TRBD2 (6 bases). CDR3 size: 12 residues. From germline, CDR1 is SGHVS and CDR2 FQNEAQ. V was trimmed by 5 bases and J by 7 bases, leaving 11 bases between them. DNA for the CDR3: TGTGCCAGCAGCGGAGTGGGGGGGACCCAGTACTTC. Amino acid sequence: CASSGVGGTQYF.

This clonotype was picked up a small number of times. This chain links TRBV28 with TRBJ2-6; D ambiguous. The CDR3 sequence is 18 residues long. Looked up from germline, CDR1 is MDHEN and CDR2 is SYDVKM. V was clipped by 10 bases and J by 4 bases, with 26 bases between them. The CDR3 nucleotides are TGTGCCACCACCCTACCCACACCTTTCCCGCTGGGGGCCAACGTCCTGACTTTC. Translated: CATTLPTPFPLGANVLTF.

This clonotype was observed at least ten times. V gene TRBV20-1 combines with J gene TRBJ2-1, with D maybe TRBD2 (6 bases). V was cut by 6 bases and J by 7 bases, with 22 bases left in between. Germline V lookup: CDR1 DFQATT, CDR2 SNEGSKA (reference sequence). The CDR3 loop spans 15 amino acids. CDR3 protein: CSAPRRENGLNEQFF. In DNA, the CDR3 is TGCAGTGCCCCTAGACGGGAGAATGGGTTAAATGAGCAGTTCTTC.

This clonotype turned up a few times. The CDR3 DNA reads TGTGCCAGCAGCGTAGTTTTGGGGGGCGCAAGTGGGGACACTGAAGCTTTCTTT. Protein: CASSVVLGGASGDTEAFF. The gene calls are TRBV9 and TRBJ1-1; TRBD1 is a possible D gene (6 bases). The germline V gene has CDR1 SGDLS and CDR2 YYNGEE. V shed 0 bases and J shed 3 bases, with 21 bases lying between them. The CDR3 covers 18 residues.

Written as DNA, the CDR3 is TGTGCCAGCCAAATCCCGACTAGCTTGAATGAGCAGTTCTTC. It yields the protein CASQIPTSLNEQFF. The V and J genes are TRBV7-2 and TRBJ2-1, with 7 bases matching TRBD2. The germline gives CDR1 SGHTA, CDR2 FQGNSA. Trimming cost V 8 bases and J 7 bases; bases outside gene matches: 11. The CDR3 loop spans 14 amino acids.

There are many counts of this clonotype. The chain links TRBV6-2 or TRBV6-3 to TRBJ2-1; D might be TRBD2 (6 bases). The CDR3 is made up of 11 amino acids. Germline V gene sequence: CDR1 MNHEY, CDR2 SVGEGT. Deletions cut 5 bases from V and 9 bases from J, with 8 bases between. The CDR3 region has the DNA TGTGCCAGCAGTCGGGGGTTTGAGCAGTTCTTC. This translates into CASSRGFEQFF.

V usage is TRBV7-2 and J usage is TRBJ1-1; D might be TRBD1 (6 bases). V gave up 1 base and J gave up 1 base, with 10 bases separating them. Germline CDR1 and CDR2: SGHTA and FQGNSA. The CDR3 is 15 residues long. Written as DNA, the CDR3 is TGTGCCAGCAGCTTAGACGAGGGGGGGAACACTGAAGCTTTCTTT. Translating gives CASSLDEGGNTEAFF. Variable domain in full (rest from reference TRBV7-2 and TRBJ1-1): GAGVSQSPSNKVTEKGKDVELRCDPISGHTALYWYRQSLGQGLEFLIYFQGNSAPDKSGLPSDRFSAERTGGSVSTLTIQRTQQEDSAVYLCASSLDEGGNTEAFFGQGTRLTVV.

This clonotype was seen ten or more times. The chain recombines TRBV3-1 with TRBJ1-1; D not resolved. The germline CDR1 and CDR2 sequences are LGHDT and YNNKEL (reference sequence). V lost 0 bases, J lost 0 bases, and 5 bases lay in between. The CDR3 is 14 residues long. The CDR3 here is CASSQDYLNTEAFF. The CDR3 bases are TGTGCCAGCAGCCAAGATTACTTGAACACTGAAGCTTTCTTT.

This chain connects TRBV5-1 to TRBJ2-3; the match to TRBD2 covers 11 bases. The V segment lost 2 bases and the J segment 6 bases; nucleotides outside the gene matches: 17. Germline loops: CDR1 SGHRS, CDR2 YFSETQ. There are 19 residues in the CDR3. CDR3 protein: CASSFQPATSGSVSDTQYF. The CDR3 DNA is TGCGCCAGCAGCTTCCAGCCCGCAACTAGCGGGAGTGTTTCGGATACGCAGTATTTT.

This clonotype has only a few counts. V is TRBV12-3 or TRBV12-4 and J is TRBJ2-7; 15 bases agree with TRBD2. This CDR3 is 18 amino acids long. V lost 5 bases to trimming and J lost 3 bases; unmatched junction nucleotides: 11. CDR3 bases: TGTGCCAGCAGTCTCCGGACTAGCGGGAGGGCCCGGGGCTACGAGCAGTACTTC. Amino acids: CASSLRTSGRARGYEQYF.

This clonotype was seen a handful of times. The V and J genes are TRBV7-9 and TRBJ2-1, with a weak D call TRBD2 (6 bases). Trimming left V 5 bases short and J 7 bases short, with 21 bases between. CDR1 and CDR2 (germline): SEHNR, FQNEAQ (reference sequence). There are 16 residues in the CDR3. The CDR3 reads CASSPVRGGKANEQFF. The CDR3 nucleotides are TGTGCCAGCAGCCCCGTCCGGGGCGGGAAGGCGAATGAGCAGTTCTTC.

This clonotype showed up many times. V usage is TRBV5-1 and J usage is TRBJ2-5; D is uncertain. Looked up from germline, CDR1 is SGHRS and CDR2 is YFSETQ. V dropped 1 base and J dropped 0 bases, with 7 bases sitting between them. The CDR3 covers 14 residues. CDR3 nucleotides: TGCGCCAGCAGCTTGAAGGGATACCAAGAGACCCAGTACTTC. This sequence encodes CASSLKGYQETQYF.

This clonotype was detected a few times. The chain recombines TRBV20-1 with TRBJ1-5; D possibly corresponds to TRBD1 (5 bases). The germline gives CDR1 DFQATT, CDR2 SNEGSKA (reference sequence). V was trimmed by 0 bases and J by 6 bases, leaving 12 bases between them. This CDR3 region has 14 residues. The CDR3 protein is CSAREESRGQPQHF. The CDR3 DNA reads TGCAGTGCTAGAGAGGAAAGTAGGGGTCAGCCCCAGCATTTT.

This clonotype was observed a few times. The gene calls are TRBV28 and TRBJ1-2, with a weak D call TRBD1 (5 bases). Trimming removed 9 bases from V and 1 base from J, with 12 bases in between. The CDR3 runs 13 residues. The germline gives CDR1 MDHEN, CDR2 SYDVKM. This chain's CDR3 is CASQYDSNYGYTF. The CDR3 DNA reads as TGTGCCAGTCAATACGACAGTAACTATGGCTACACCTTC.